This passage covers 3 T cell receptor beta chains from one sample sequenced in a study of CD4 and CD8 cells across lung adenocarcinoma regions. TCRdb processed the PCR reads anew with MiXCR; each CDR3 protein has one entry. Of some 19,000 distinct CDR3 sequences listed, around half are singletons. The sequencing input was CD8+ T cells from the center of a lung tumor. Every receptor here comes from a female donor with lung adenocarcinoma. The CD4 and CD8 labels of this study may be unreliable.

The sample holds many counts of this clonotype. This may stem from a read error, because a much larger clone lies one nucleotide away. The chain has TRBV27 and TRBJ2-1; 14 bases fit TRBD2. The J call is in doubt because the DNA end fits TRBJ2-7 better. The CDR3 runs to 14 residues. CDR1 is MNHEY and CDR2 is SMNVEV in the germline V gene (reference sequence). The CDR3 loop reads CASSSGLAGAEQYF. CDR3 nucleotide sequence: TGTGCCAGCAGTTCGGGACTAGCGGGAGCTGAGCAGTACTTC.

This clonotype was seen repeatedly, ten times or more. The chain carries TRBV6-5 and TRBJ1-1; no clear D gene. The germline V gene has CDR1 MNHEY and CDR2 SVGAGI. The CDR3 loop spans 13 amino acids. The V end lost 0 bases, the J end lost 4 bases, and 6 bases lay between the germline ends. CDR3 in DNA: TGTGCCAGCAGTTACTCGCAGGTCACTGAAGCTTTCTTT. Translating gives CASSYSQVTEAFF.

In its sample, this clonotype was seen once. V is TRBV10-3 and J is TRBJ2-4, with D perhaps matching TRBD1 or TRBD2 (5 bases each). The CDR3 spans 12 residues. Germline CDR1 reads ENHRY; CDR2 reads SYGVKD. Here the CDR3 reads CAGRTATDTQYF. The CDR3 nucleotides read TGTGCGGGGCGGACTGCCACAGACACGCAGTACTTC.